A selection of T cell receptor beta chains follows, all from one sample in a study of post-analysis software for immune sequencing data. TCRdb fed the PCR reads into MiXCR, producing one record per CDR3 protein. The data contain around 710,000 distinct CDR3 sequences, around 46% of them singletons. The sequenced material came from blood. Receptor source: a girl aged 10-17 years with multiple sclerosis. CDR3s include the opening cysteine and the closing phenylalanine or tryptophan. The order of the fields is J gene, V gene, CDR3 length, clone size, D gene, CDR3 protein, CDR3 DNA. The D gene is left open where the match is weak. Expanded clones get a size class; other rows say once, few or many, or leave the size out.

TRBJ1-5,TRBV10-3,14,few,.,CAISLNGAGQPQHF,TGTGCCATCAGCCTTAATGGGGCGGGTCAGCCCCAGCATTTT
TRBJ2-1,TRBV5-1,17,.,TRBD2,CASSLALAGGITDEQFF,TGCGCCAGCAGCTTGGCACTAGCGGGAGGGATCACGGATGAGCAGTTCTTC
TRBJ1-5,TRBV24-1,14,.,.,CATQDSYSNQPQHF,TGTGCCACCCAGGACAGTTATAGCAATCAGCCCCAGCATTTT
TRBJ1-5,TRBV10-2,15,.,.,CASSEFRGGNQPQHF,TGCGCCAGCAGTGAATTCAGGGGCGGCAATCAGCCCCAGCATTTT
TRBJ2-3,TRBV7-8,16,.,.,CASSLVRTPGTDTQYF,TGTGCCAGCAGCTTAGTCCGCACTCCCGGCACAGATACGCAGTATTTT
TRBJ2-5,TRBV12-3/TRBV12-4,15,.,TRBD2,CASSPDRREGRAQYF,TGTGCCAGCAGTCCTGATAGGCGGGAGGGCAGGGCGCAGTACTTC
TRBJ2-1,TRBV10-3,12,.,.,CAISTSEYEQFF,TGTGCCATCAGTACGAGCGAGTATGAGCAGTTCTTC
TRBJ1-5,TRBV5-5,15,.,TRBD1,CASSLGVTGGEPQHF,TGTGCCAGCAGCTTGGGGGTTACAGGGGGAGAGCCCCAGCATTTT
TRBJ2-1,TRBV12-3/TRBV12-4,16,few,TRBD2,CASSLRAGTRRLQQFF,TGTGCCAGCAGTTTAAGGGCCGGGACTAGGAGGCTACAGCAGTTCTTC
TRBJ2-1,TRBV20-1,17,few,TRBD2,CSAGGLAGARSYNEQFF,TGCAGTGCTGGGGGACTAGCGGGAGCGCGGTCCTACAATGAGCAGTTCTTC
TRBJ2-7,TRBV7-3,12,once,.,CASHGRSYEQYF,TGTGCCAGCCACGGACGCTCCTACGAGCAGTACTTC
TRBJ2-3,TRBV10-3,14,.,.,CAISEGREEDTQYF,TGTGCCATCAGTGAAGGCAGGGAGGAAGATACGCAGTATTTT
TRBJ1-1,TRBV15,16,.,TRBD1,CATSSRTGRMNTEAFF,TGTGCCACCAGCAGTCGGACAGGGAGGATGAACACTGAAGCTTTCTTT
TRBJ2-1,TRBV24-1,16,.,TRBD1,CATSDSGQGGGNEQFF,TGTGCCACCAGTGACTCAGGACAGGGGGGCGGCAATGAGCAGTTCTTC
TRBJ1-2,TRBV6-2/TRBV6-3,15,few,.,CASSYGPGPNGGYTF,TGTGCCAGCAGTTACGGGCCAGGGCCAAACGGAGGCTACACCTTC
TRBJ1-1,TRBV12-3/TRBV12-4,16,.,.,CASIQKSVFKGLKAFF,TGTGCCAGCATTCAAAAGTCCGTGTTCAAAGGCCTTAAAGCTTTCTTT
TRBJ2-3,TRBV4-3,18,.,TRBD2,CASSQELAGGTSPDTQYF,TGCGCCAGCAGCCAAGAGCTAGCGGGAGGGACCTCTCCAGATACGCAGTATTTT
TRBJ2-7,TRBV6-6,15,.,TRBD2,CASGLAGQVSYEQYF,TGTGCCAGTGGACTAGCGGGGCAGGTCTCCTACGAGCAGTACTTC
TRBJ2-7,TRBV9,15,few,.,CASNVDGGSYNEQYF,TGTGCCAGCAACGTAGATGGAGGCTCCTACAATGAGCAGTACTTC
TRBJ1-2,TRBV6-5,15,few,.,CASSPGQWSNYGYTF,TGTGCCAGCAGCCCGGGGCAGTGGAGCAACTATGGCTACACCTTC
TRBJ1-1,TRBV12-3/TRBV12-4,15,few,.,CASSAAGQIDTEAFF,TGTGCCAGCAGTGCCGCCGGACAGATAGACACTGAAGCTTTCTTT
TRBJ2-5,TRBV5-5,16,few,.,CASSLRWVEAQETQYF,TGTGCCAGCAGCTTGCGCTGGGTAGAGGCCCAAGAGACCCAGTACTTC
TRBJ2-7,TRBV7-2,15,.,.,CASSPQGAGPYEQYF,TGTGCCAGCAGCCCACAGGGCGCGGGGCCCTACGAGCAGTACTTC